These 29 T cell receptor beta chains came from one sample sequenced in a study of siplizumab effects on memory and regulatory T cells (dated by TCRdb to the late 2010s). Library construction relied on the immunoSEQ multiplex PCR assay. This immuneACCESS table, as held by TCRdb, lists in-frame sequences with V and J called but not all clones. Of the missing ones, under half trace to an unresolved V gene in checked studies; the others have no known cause. Across this sample there are approximately 65,000 clones, with 70% to 80% seen only once. Over 0.4% of the sample comes from the top ten. Sequences were obtained from memory CD4+ T cells sorted from blood. Interpreted using the paper, the cell subset or site label stands for: unstimulated CD4+ memory T cells. The receptor source for this set is a human donor in good health.

Concerning this clone: Other DNA sequences in this specimen translate into the identical CDR3. The chain has TRBV4-2 and TRBJ2-1; TRBD2 matches 9 bases. The J segment lost 7 bases and the V segment lost 0 bases, leaving 4 bases of the junction unmatched. Germline V gives CDR1 LGHNA, CDR2 YNFKEQ. The CDR3 has 15 residues. The CDR3 bases are TGTGCCAGCAGCCAAGATCTAGCGGGGTGGAATGAGCAGTTCTTC. Protein sequence: CASSQDLAGWNEQFF.

CDR3 bases: TGTGCCAGTAGGACTCCGGACAGGTATGGCTACACCTTC. This codes for CASRTPDRYGYTF. The V gene is TRBV19, the J gene TRBJ1-2; 7 bases are shared with TRBD1. Trimming at V came to 6 bases and at J to 5 bases, leaving 6 bases not matched to a gene. This CDR3 spans 13 amino acids. The germline V gene has CDR1 LNHDA and CDR2 SQIVND (reference sequence).

This chain connects TRBV28 to TRBJ2-6; 7 nucleotides line up with TRBD2. Looked up from germline, CDR1 is MDHEN and CDR2 is SYDVKM. This CDR3 comprises 19 residues. V lost 3 bases to trimming and J lost 1 base; unmatched junction nucleotides: 12. The CDR3 reads CASSFTAGRPISGANVLTF. The CDR3 nucleotides are TGTGCCAGCAGTTTTACAGCGGGGCGCCCTATTTCTGGGGCCAACGTCCTGACTTTC.

The chain employs TRBV28 and TRBJ1-2; 7 positions match TRBD1. There are 14 residues in the CDR3. The V segment lost 6 bases and the J segment 6 bases; nucleotides outside the gene matches: 10. The V gene's germline CDR1 is MDHEN and CDR2 SYDVKM. CDR3 in DNA: TGTGCCAGCAGCCACAGACAGGGTTCACATGGCTACACCTTC. Translation: CASSHRQGSHGYTF.

This clone was counted between two and nine times. This chain joins TRBV6-1 and TRBJ2-2; D remains ambiguous. Trimming shortened V by 4 bases and J by 5 bases, and 14 bases separated the two germline ends. The germline CDR1 and CDR2 sequences are MNHNS and SASEGT. The length of the CDR3 is 15 residues. The CDR3 protein is CASSGSGAETGELFF. The DNA for the CDR3 is TGTGCCAGCAGTGGGTCCGGTGCGGAGACCGGGGAGCTGTTTTTT.

The V gene is TRBV5-4, the J gene TRBJ2-7; 8 nucleotides agree with TRBD1. From germline, CDR1 is SGHNT and CDR2 YYREEE (reference sequence). After removal of 9 bases from V and 0 bases from J, the junction contained 11 bases not matched to a gene. The CDR3 covers 15 residues. The CDR3 DNA reads as TGTGCCACCCAGAGGGACAGGCCGAGCTCCTACGAGCAGTACTTC. Protein product: CATQRDRPSSYEQYF.

This chain uses TRBV5-6 with TRBJ1-1; the D gene is possibly TRBD1 (5 bases). The V gene's germline CDR1 is SGHDT and CDR2 YYEEEE. This CDR3 contains 14 residues. V gave up 4 bases and J gave up 2 bases, with 12 bases separating them. The CDR3 DNA reads TGTGCCAGCAGCGGCCTTGGGGGAAACACTGAAGCTTTCTTT. It translates to CASSGLGGNTEAFF.

This clone has a handful of counts. The chain links TRBV7-2 to TRBJ2-5, with 12 nucleotides matching TRBD2. The CDR3 runs to 16 residues. Trimming removed 5 bases from V and 1 base from J; junction bases left unmatched: 5. The V gene's germline CDR1 is SGHTA and CDR2 FQGNSA. The CDR3 region has the DNA TGTGCCAGCAGCCGAGGACTAGCGGGGTCCCAAGAGACCCAGTACTTC. Amino acids: CASSRGLAGSQETQYF.

This CDR3 is CASSLGRDGELFF. Written as DNA, the CDR3 is TGTGCCAGCAGCCTGGGGAGGGACGGGGAGCTGTTTTTT. The chain recombines TRBV2 with TRBJ2-2; 7 nucleotides agree with TRBD2. Germline CDR1 and CDR2: SNHLY and FYNNEI. Losses at the gene ends were 6 bases for V and 7 bases for J; bases not matched to a gene: 5. CDR3 length: 13 amino acids.

The V gene is TRBV5-1, the J gene TRBJ1-5; D remains unclear. V lost 8 bases and J lost 1, with 10 bases in between. The CDR3 has 13 residues. CDR1 SGHRS and CDR2 YFSETQ come from the germline V gene. Here the CDR3 DNA reads TGCGCCAGAGGACTCTGCAGCAATCAGCCCCAGCATTTT. As protein: CARGLCSNQPQHF. The full variable domain, completed using reference TRBV5-1 and TRBJ1-5, is KAGVTQTPRYLIKTRGQQVTLSCSPISGHRSVSWYQQTPGQGLQFLFEYFSETQRNKGNFPGRFSGRQFSNSRSEMNVSTLELGDSALYLCARGLCSNQPQHFGDGTRLSIL.

J is TRBJ2-7 and V is TRBV5-6, with D maybe TRBD1 (10 bases). V lost 4 bases and J lost 6, with 29 bases in between. CDR1 SGHDT and CDR2 YYEEEE come from the germline V gene. This CDR3 has 18 residues. In nucleotides, the CDR3 is TGTGCCAGCAGCCTGGACAGGGGGATAGGGACTAGCTCTTCCGAGCAGTACTTC. Translating gives CASSLDRGIGTSSSEQYF.

This clone showed up just a few times. The chain combines TRBV19 with TRBJ2-5; 8 bases agree with TRBD1. From germline, CDR1 is LNHDA and CDR2 SQIVND (reference sequence). This CDR3 is 15 amino acids long. Trimming took 4 bases from V and 5 from J; bases not matched to a gene: 9. The CDR3 DNA reads as TGTGCCAGTAGTACCCCGGGACAGGTACGGGAGACCCAGTACTTC. This translates into CASSTPGQVRETQYF.

V usage is TRBV7-2 and J usage is TRBJ1-1; 7 bases agree with TRBD1. Trimming at V came to 5 bases and at J to 2 bases, leaving 5 bases not matched to a gene. This CDR3 has 14 amino acids. Germline CDR1 is SGHTA and CDR2 is FQGNSA. As DNA, the CDR3 is TGTGCCAGCAGCCCCCAGGGGGGAAACACTGAAGCTTTCTTT. Translated: CASSPQGGNTEAFF. The whole variable domain, remainder taken from reference TRBV7-2 and TRBJ1-1, is GAGVSQSPSNKVTEKGKDVELRCDPISGHTALYWYRQSLGQGLEFLIYFQGNSAPDKSGLPSDRFSAERTGGSVSTLTIQRTQQEDSAVYLCASSPQGGNTEAFFGQGTRLTVV.

The rearrangement links TRBV14 to TRBJ2-1; D is unresolved. The CDR3 extends over 11 amino acids. Trimming removed 3 bases at V and 12 bases at J, with 9 bases between. The V gene's germline CDR1 is SGHDN and CDR2 FVKESK. CDR3 in DNA: TGTGCCAGCAGCCAGGACGATAGGCAGTTCTTC. Its protein is CASSQDDRQFF.

This clone was seen more than once but under ten times. The chain uses TRBV6-5 and TRBJ1-1, with a tentative D call TRBD1 (6 bases). Germline CDR1 reads MNHEY; CDR2 reads SVGAGI. The CDR3 has 11 amino acids. The ends were cut back, 4 bases at V and 11 bases at J, with 11 bases in the middle. In nucleotides, the CDR3 is TGTGCCAGCAGTTTACAGGGAAGGGCTTTCTTT. Its translation: CASSLQGRAFF.

The chain recombines TRBV20-1 with TRBJ2-5, with unresolved D. V was cut by 5 bases and J by 3 bases, with 4 bases left in between. In germline, CDR1 is DFQATT, CDR2 SNEGSKA (reference sequence). The CDR3 extends over 10 amino acids. CDR3 sequence (DNA): TGCAGTGCTGTCAAAGAGACCCAGTACTTC. Encoded protein: CSAVKETQYF.

The CDR3 bases are TGTGCCAGCAGTCCCCCCCGGGGGGCGGCCGGGGAGCTGTTTTTT. Protein sequence: CASSPPRGAAGELFF. The chain combines TRBV28 with TRBJ2-2; TRBD2 is a possible D gene (7 bases). The germline gives CDR1 MDHEN, CDR2 SYDVKM. Between the trimmed V and J ends, which lost 5 bases and 6 bases, there was a span of 16 bases. The CDR3 contains 15 residues.

This clone was observed a single time. This chain uses TRBV5-1 with TRBJ2-3; TRBD2 aligns across 10 bases. The CDR3 has 15 residues. The V gene end was trimmed by 0 bases and the J gene end by 9 bases; junction bases not matched to a gene: 7. Germline V gives CDR1 SGHRS, CDR2 YFSETQ. This CDR3 reads CASSLVVASGGTQYF. In DNA form, the CDR3 reads TGCGCCAGCAGCTTGGTCGTGGCTAGCGGGGGAACGCAGTATTTT. The full variable domain, completed using reference TRBV5-1 and TRBJ2-3, is KAGVTQTPRYLIKTRGQQVTLSCSPISGHRSVSWYQQTPGQGLQFLFEYFSETQRNKGNFPGRFSGRQFSNSRSEMNVSTLELGDSALYLCASSLVVASGGTQYFGPGTRLTVL.

This sequence joins TRBV7-8 and TRBJ1-2, with TRBD1 as a possible D gene (6 bases). Germline lookup yields CDR1 SGHVS and CDR2 FQNEAQ. V lost 0 bases and J 3 bases, leaving 8 bases between the germline ends. This CDR3 region has 14 residues. The CDR3: CASSLAAGDYGYTF. In nucleotides, the CDR3 is TGTGCCAGCAGCTTAGCCGCAGGGGACTATGGCTACACCTTC.

The chain has TRBV11-3 and TRBJ1-1; 7 bases are shared with TRBD1. CDR3 length equals 14 residues. V trimming: 6 bases; J trimming: 2 bases; junction bases outside the gene matches: 6. The germline V gene encodes CDR1 SGHNT and CDR2 YENEEA. The CDR3 protein is CASSWDSQNTEAFF. CDR3 DNA: TGTGCCAGCAGTTGGGACAGCCAAAACACTGAAGCTTTCTTT.

The chain recombines TRBV10-3 with TRBJ1-2; 11 nucleotides align to TRBD1. CDR1 is ENHRY, CDR2 SYGVKD, per germline. Losses at the gene ends were 6 bases for V and 8 bases for J; bases not matched to a gene: 17. The CDR3 contains 17 residues. CDR3 region: CAISAGGQGGGVRGYTF. The CDR3 DNA reads as TGTGCCATCAGCGCCGGGGGACAGGGGGGAGGAGTGCGAGGCTACACCTTC.

The chain has TRBV11-1 and TRBJ2-5; no clear D. The DNA end is more similar to TRBJ2-7, so the J call may be wrong. The germline V gene encodes CDR1 SGHAT and CDR2 FQDESV (reference sequence). The CDR3 loop spans 14 amino acids. The CDR3 sequence: CASSPGQPPYEQYF. CDR3 nucleotides: TGTGCCAGCAGCCCGGGTCAGCCGCCTTACGAGCAGTACTTC.

The chain couples TRBV29-1 to TRBJ2-3, with 7 bases fitting TRBD1. V gave up 2 bases and J gave up 3 bases; unmatched junction bases: 2. This CDR3 has 13 amino acids. Germline CDR1 is SQVTM and CDR2 is ANQGSEA. The CDR3 protein is CSVEPQGTDTQYF. CDR3 bases: TGCAGCGTTGAACCACAGGGGACAGATACGCAGTATTTT.

The chain joins TRBV30 to TRBJ1-5, with D unclear. V lost 5 bases, J lost 5 bases, and 22 bases lay in between. CDR3 length equals 16 residues. The germline V gene has CDR1 GTSNPN and CDR2 SVGIG (reference sequence). Here the CDR3 DNA reads TGTGCCTGGTGGAACCACTCGGGCCAGAAGTATCAGCCCCAGCATTTT. It codes for CAWWNHSGQKYQPQHF.

This clone was found once. This rearrangement joins TRBV5-1 to TRBJ1-1, with D uncertain. Germline CDR1 reads SGHRS; CDR2 reads YFSETQ. V was trimmed by 4 bases and J by 1 base, leaving 14 bases between them. The CDR3 runs 15 residues. The CDR3 is CASSPGRAGNTEAFF. CDR3 in DNA: TGCGCCAGCAGCCCGGGGAGGGCAGGGAACACTGAAGCTTTCTTT.

This clone turned up a few times. This chain uses TRBV7-3 with TRBJ1-4; possibly TRBD1 for D (6 bases). The V end lost 4 bases, the J end lost 8 bases, and 17 bases lay between the germline ends. CDR1 SGHTA and CDR2 FQGTGA come from the germline V gene. The CDR3 is made up of 15 amino acids. CDR3 amino acids: CASSSSGAVGEKLFF. The DNA for the CDR3 is TGTGCCAGCAGCTCTTCAGGGGCCGTTGGAGAAAAACTGTTTTTT.

The chain employs TRBV29-1 and TRBJ1-1, with 7 positions matching TRBD1. CDR3 length equals 13 residues. The V gene end was trimmed by 6 bases and the J gene end by 4 bases; junction bases not matched to a gene: 8. Germline V lookup: CDR1 SQVTM, CDR2 ANQGSEA. The CDR3 protein is CSVLGGRVTEAFF. The CDR3 bases are TGCAGCGTATTAGGGGGCAGAGTCACTGAAGCTTTCTTT.

CDR3 sequence: CASSEPSGTGRNRNIQYF. The CDR3, as DNA: TGTGCCAGCAGTGAACCATCTGGAACAGGGAGGAACCGGAACATTCAGTACTTC. V and J are TRBV6-1 and TRBJ2-4, with D perhaps given as TRBD1 or TRBD2 (6 bases each). The ends were cut back, 2 bases at V and 7 bases at J, with 24 bases in the middle. The CDR3 has 18 residues. Germline V gene lookup returns CDR1 MNHNS and CDR2 SASEGT.

This chain connects TRBV4-3 to TRBJ1-2; the D gene is possibly TRBD1 (6 bases). The germline CDR1 and CDR2 sequences are LGHNA and YSLEER. The CDR3 totals 16 residues. Trimming pared 0 bases from V and 4 bases from J, leaving 15 bases between. CDR3 loop: CASSQEAGPRGYGYTF. In nucleotides, the CDR3 is TGCGCCAGCAGCCAAGAGGCGGGTCCCAGGGGCTATGGCTACACCTTC.